This is a list of T cell receptor beta chains from one sample in a study of vaccination effects on CD4 cells after COVID-19. Here immunoSEQ multiplex PCR was the method, and the copy in TCRdb shows in-frame clones only, minus some. The table shows more than 11,000 clones, with around 70% occurring only once. Their antigens are not known. The starting material was CD4+ T cells from PBMCs cultured with SARS-CoV-2 spike peptides, obtained after COVID-19 vaccination. The receptors shown here come from a human donor who received a COVID-19 vaccine. The CDR3 runs from the conserved cysteine through the conserved F or W. D genes are given only for firm matches. Clone size appears in some rows only: once, few, many, or a class for an expanded clone.

- | TRBJ2-7 | - | TRBV28 | CASSSLLPGSDEQYF | TGTGCCAGCAGTTCCCTACTCCCCGGGTCCGACGAGCAGTACTTC
TRBD1 | TRBJ1-3 | - | TRBV30 | CAWSVDRGNTIYF | TGTGCCTGGAGTGTGGACAGGGGAAACACCATATATTTT
- | TRBJ2-3 | - | TRBV4-1 | CASSPDSHTDTQYF | TGCGCCAGCAGCCCAGACTCCCACACAGATACGCAGTATTTT
- | TRBJ2-3 | - | TRBV5-1 | CASSLTPGATDTQYF | TGCGCCAGCAGCTTGACCCCGGGAGCCACAGATACGCAGTATTTT
- | TRBJ1-2 | - | TRBV4-2 | CASSQGDRYYGYTF | TGTGCCAGCAGCCAGGGGGACCGCTACTATGGCTACACCTTC
- | TRBJ2-5 | - | TRBV15 | CATSRGGIQETQYF | TGTGCCACCAGCAGAGGCGGGATACAAGAGACCCAGTACTTC
- | TRBJ2-5 | - | TRBV25-1 | CASTNGGQETQYF | TGTGCCAGCACGAATGGCGGGCAAGAGACCCAGTACTTC
- | TRBJ1-4 | - | TRBV6-5 | CASSPPGQTNEKLFF | TGTGCCAGCAGTCCCCCGGGGCAGACTAATGAAAAACTGTTTTTT
TRBD1 | TRBJ1-5 | large | TRBV19 | CASSARDRGFGQPQHF | TGTGCCAGTAGTGCCAGGGACAGGGGGTTTGGACAGCCCCAGCATTTT
- | TRBJ2-5 | few | TRBV5-1 | CASSPTSGVQETQYF | TGCGCCAGCAGCCCAACGTCGGGAGTTCAAGAGACCCAGTACTTC
- | TRBJ2-3 | - | TRBV10-3 | CAISELGADTQYF | TGTGCCATCAGTGAGTTAGGGGCAGATACGCAGTATTTT
- | TRBJ2-3 | - | TRBV12-3/TRBV12-4 | CASSLVSDTQYF | TGTGCCAGCAGTTTGGTTTCAGATACGCAGTATTTT
TRBD2 | TRBJ2-7 | - | TRBV6-2/TRBV6-3 | CASSHYPGAGKAGGVEQYF | TGTGCCAGCAGCCACTACCCGGGGGCGGGGAAGGCGGGGGGAGTCGAGCAGTACTTC
TRBD2 | TRBJ2-1 | - | TRBV18 | CASSPGIAGVLSNEQFF | TGTGCCAGCTCACCAGGGATAGCGGGAGTCCTCTCCAATGAGCAGTTCTTC
- | TRBJ2-5 | - | TRBV3-1/TRBV3-2 | CASSQQGEETQYF | TGTGCCAGCAGCCAACAGGGCGAAGAGACCCAGTACTTC
- | TRBJ2-1 | few | TRBV28 | CASSPPGTYNEQFF | TGTGCCAGCAGTCCCCCGGGAACCTACAATGAGCAGTTCTTC
- | TRBJ2-1 | - | TRBV7-2 | CASSLAATDYNEQFF | TGTGCCAGCAGCTTAGCGGCGACAGACTACAATGAGCAGTTCTTC
- | TRBJ2-7 | - | TRBV11-2 | CASSFGRSYEQYF | TGTGCCAGCAGCTTTGGGCGTTCATACGAGCAGTACTTC
- | TRBJ1-1 | - | TRBV3-1/TRBV3-2 | CASSQDGGRGNTEAFF | TGTGCCAGCAGCCAAGACGGGGGGAGAGGGAACACTGAAGCTTTCTTT
- | TRBJ1-2 | large | TRBV3-1/TRBV3-2 | CASSSPALDYGYTF | TGTGCCAGCAGCTCGCCCGCCTTGGACTATGGCTACACCTTC
- | TRBJ2-7 | - | TRBV6-5 | CASSYSQGFEQYF | TGTGCCAGCAGTTACTCTCAGGGATTTGAGCAGTACTTC
- | TRBJ2-7 | - | TRBV2 | CASSLGGVSYEQYF | TGTGCCAGCAGTCTAGGGGGGGTATCCTACGAGCAGTACTTC
TRBD1 | TRBJ1-1 | - | TRBV6-5 | CASSTAGGGTEAFF | TGTGCCAGCAGTACCGCAGGGGGAGGGACTGAAGCTTTCTTT
TRBD1 | TRBJ1-6 | - | TRBV7-9 | CASSWDRGNSPLHF | TGTGCCAGCAGTTGGGACAGGGGTAATTCACCCCTCCACTTT
- | TRBJ1-2 | - | TRBV19 | CASSGRFPGKDYGYTF | TGTGCCAGTAGTGGAAGGTTTCCGGGGAAGGACTATGGCTACACCTTC
- | TRBJ1-2 | - | TRBV28 | CASRPTAPLGYGYTF | TGTGCCAGCAGGCCGACAGCTCCCCTGGGCTATGGCTACACCTTC
- | TRBJ1-4 | - | TRBV7-9 | CASSPGSVNEKLFF | TGTGCCAGCAGCCCCGGGTCTGTTAATGAAAAACTGTTTTTT
- | TRBJ2-5 | - | TRBV5-1 | CASSLATHGGETQYF | TGCGCCAGCAGCTTGGCGACGCACGGGGGAGAGACCCAGTACTTC
- | TRBJ2-2 | - | TRBV27 | CASSLSGPHTGELFF | TGTGCCAGCAGTTTATCTGGACCACACACCGGGGAGCTGTTTTTT
TRBD1 | TRBJ1-5 | - | TRBV28 | CASTLTGKGQPQHF | TGTGCCAGCACCCTGACAGGGAAAGGGCAGCCCCAGCATTTT
- | TRBJ1-2 | medium-sized | TRBV6-2/TRBV6-3 | CASSKRDGPLYGYTF | TGTGCCAGCAGTAAACGGGACGGTCCCCTTTATGGCTACACCTTC
- | TRBJ2-3 | - | TRBV5-4 | CASSFEGTDTQYF | TGTGCCAGCAGCTTTGAGGGGACAGATACGCAGTATTTT
- | TRBJ1-2 | - | TRBV6-5 | CASSRKGYDGYTF | TGTGCCAGCTCTCGGAAGGGGTATGATGGCTACACCTTC
TRBD1 | TRBJ2-1 | - | TRBV6-4 | CASSGQGLNEQFF | TGTGCCAGTTCGGGACAGGGGCTTAATGAGCAGTTCTTC
- | TRBJ2-7 | - | TRBV3-1/TRBV3-2 | CASSDTSAFYEQYF | TGTGCCAGCAGCGACACTAGTGCCTTTTACGAGCAGTACTTC
TRBD2 | TRBJ2-1 | - | TRBV15 | CATSRGTSGKGEQFF | TGTGCCACCAGCAGAGGGACTAGCGGCAAGGGTGAGCAGTTCTTC
- | TRBJ2-1 | - | TRBV3-1/TRBV3-2 | CASSQDRLSSRAPYNEQFF | TGTGCCAGCAGCCAAGATCGGCTTTCATCAAGGGCCCCTTACAATGAGCAGTTCTTC
- | TRBJ1-5 | medium-sized | TRBV19 | CASSPPGASNQPQHF | TGTGCCAGTAGTCCCCCGGGGGCAAGCAATCAGCCCCAGCATTTT
- | TRBJ2-1 | once | TRBV5-1 | CASGRSSSYNEQFF | TGCGCCAGCGGAAGGAGTAGCTCCTACAATGAGCAGTTCTTC
TRBD1 | TRBJ1-1 | - | TRBV4-1 | CASSPPPGQGRRMNTEAFF | TGCGCCAGCAGCCCCCCCCCGGGACAGGGACGACGCATGAACACTGAAGCTTTCTTT
- | TRBJ2-1 | - | TRBV5-6 | CASSWGPGERVYNEQFF | TGTGCCAGCAGCTGGGGCCCCGGGGAGCGGGTGTACAATGAGCAGTTCTTC
- | TRBJ1-1 | - | TRBV19 | CASSIGERWTEAFF | TGTGCCAGTAGTATCGGGGAGAGGTGGACTGAAGCTTTCTTT
- | TRBJ2-1 | once | TRBV12-5 | CASGLSPPGYEQFF | TGTGCTAGTGGTTTGTCACCCCCGGGTTATGAGCAGTTCTTC
TRBD2 | TRBJ2-1 | - | TRBV5-6 | CASSFRGGRAAKRAGQFF | TGTGCCAGCAGCTTCAGGGGCGGGAGGGCCGCGAAGAGGGCCGGGCAGTTCTTC
TRBD1 | TRBJ2-7 | - | TRBV3-1/TRBV3-2 | CASSRMDRSYEQYF | TGTGCCAGCAGCCGTATGGACAGGTCCTACGAGCAGTACTTC
TRBD1 | TRBJ1-2 | few | TRBV3-1/TRBV3-2 | CASSQDRTGYGYTF | TGTGCCAGCAGCCAAGATCGGACAGGCTATGGCTACACCTTC
TRBD1 | TRBJ1-4 | - | TRBV7-2 | CASSLASTGREKLFF | TGTGCCAGCAGCTTAGCGTCGACAGGGAGGGAAAAACTGTTTTTT
- | TRBJ2-5 | - | TRBV5-6 | CASRGRGRGETQYF | TGTGCCAGCAGGGGCCGTGGCAGAGGGGAGACCCAGTACTTC
- | TRBJ2-2 | - | TRBV30 | CAWRIQGPGELFF | TGTGCCTGGAGAATTCAGGGGCCCGGGGAGCTGTTTTTT